The 18 T cell receptor beta chains in this list originate from one sample, sequenced in a study of blood T cell repertoires in COVID-19. TCRdb's table, derived via immunoSEQ multiplex PCR, lists solely in-frame clones and lacks some. This sample has around 130,000 clones, with roughly 88% found just once. The sequenced material came from peripheral blood. These receptor sequences come from a man aged 55 to 70 with active or convalescent COVID-19.

V gene TRBV5-1 combines with J gene TRBJ2-6; D remains unclear. CDR3 length: 16 residues. Germline V gene lookup returns CDR1 SGHRS and CDR2 YFSETQ. V dropped 4 bases and J dropped 0 bases, with 11 bases sitting between them. CDR3 region: CASSPGWVSGANVLTF. CDR3 coding DNA: TGCGCCAGCAGCCCCGGGTGGGTCTCTGGGGCCAACGTCCTGACTTTC.

The genes are TRBV7-2 and TRBJ2-7; 10 bases align to TRBD2. This CDR3 contains 15 residues. V shed 1 base and J 2 bases; nucleotides not matched to a gene: 2. Germline V gene data show CDR1 as SGHTA and CDR2 as FQGNSA. CDR3 in DNA: TGTGCCAGCAGCTTAGAAAGCGGGAGGGCCTACGAGCAGTACTTC. Translating it yields CASSLESGRAYEQYF. The full variable domain, in which reference TRBV7-2 and TRBJ2-7 provide the parts outside the CDR3, is GAGVSQSPSNKVTEKGKDVELRCDPISGHTALYWYRQSLGQGLEFLIYFQGNSAPDKSGLPSDRFSAERTGGSVSTLTIQRTQQEDSAVYLCASSLESGRAYEQYFGPGTRLTVT.

This clone was observed a single time. V and J are TRBV3-1 (or the pseudogene TRBV3-2) and TRBJ2-7; 9 bases map to TRBD2. Trimming removed 1 base from V and 3 bases from J; junction bases left unmatched: 10. The germline V gene has CDR1 LGHDT and CDR2 YNNKEL (reference sequence). CDR3 length: 17 amino acids. The CDR3 reads CASSQVASGRLRYEQYF. The DNA for the CDR3 is TGTGCCAGCAGCCAAGTCGCCAGCGGGAGGCTCCGCTACGAGCAGTACTTC.

The chain carries TRBV30 and TRBJ1-6; D gene uncertain. With 1 base removed from V and 0 bases from J, the gap between germline ends came to 4 bases. This CDR3 spans 14 amino acids. Germline V gene data show CDR1 as GTSNPN and CDR2 as SVGIG (reference sequence). The CDR3 here is CAWSGSSYNSPLHF. For the CDR3, the DNA is TGTGCCTGGAGTGGGAGCTCCTATAATTCACCCCTCCACTTT.

The rearrangement uses TRBV5-6 and TRBJ2-1; 10 bases agree with TRBD1. The germline V gene has CDR1 SGHDT and CDR2 YYEEEE. J was trimmed by 4 bases and V by 0 bases; bases with no gene match: 1. CDR3 length equals 15 residues. The CDR3 loop is CASSLGTGGYNEQFF. The CDR3, as DNA: TGTGCCAGCAGCTTGGGGACAGGGGGTTACAATGAGCAGTTCTTC.

The chain couples TRBV11-3 to TRBJ2-2; 9 bases align to TRBD1. After removal of 4 bases from V and 3 bases from J, the junction contained 3 bases not matched to a gene. The CDR3 consists of 15 residues. The germline V gene has CDR1 SGHNT and CDR2 YENEEA. CDR3 sequence: CASSSGTGYTGELFF. CDR3 nucleotide sequence: TGTGCCAGCAGCTCGGGGACAGGGTACACCGGGGAGCTGTTTTTT.

In its sample, this clone was seen once. J is TRBJ1-4 and V is TRBV4-1; no clear D. Germline V gene lookup returns CDR1 MGHRA and CDR2 YSYEKL. There are 12 residues in the CDR3. V was shortened by 0 bases and J by 7 bases, with 3 bases between the two germline ends. As DNA, the CDR3 is TGCGCCAGCAGCCAAGACGGTGAAAAACTGTTTTTT. This translates into CASSQDGEKLFF.

The CDR3 DNA reads TGTGCCAGCAGTTTTCAGAAAACCTACGAGCAGTACTTC. Encoded protein: CASSFQKTYEQYF. The V call is TRBV28, the J call TRBJ2-7; D is unclear. This CDR3 spans 13 amino acids. Germline V gene data show CDR1 as MDHEN and CDR2 as SYDVKM. V shed 3 bases and J shed 2 bases, with 8 bases lying between them.

This sequence joins TRBV3-1 (or the pseudogene TRBV3-2) and TRBJ2-5, with 7 bases identical to TRBD2. The germline CDR1 and CDR2 sequences are LGHDT and YNNKEL (reference sequence). The trim removed 0 bases at V and 0 bases at J, leaving 4 bases unmatched. The CDR3 extends over 16 amino acids. Written as DNA, the CDR3 is TGTGCCAGCAGCCAAGAACCGGCGGGAGACCAAGAGACCCAGTACTTC. Protein product: CASSQEPAGDQETQYF.

This rearrangement joins TRBV19 to TRBJ2-1; TRBD2 agrees at 10 bases. The V gene's germline CDR1 is LNHDA and CDR2 SQIVND (reference sequence). This CDR3 contains 16 residues. J lost 8 bases, V lost 6 bases, and 13 bases had no gene match. The CDR3 coding sequence is TGTGCCAGTAGCCCCCTAAAGACTAGCGGGTGGGATGAGCAGTTCTTC. Amino acids: CASSPLKTSGWDEQFF.

This clone came up once. In DNA form, the CDR3 reads TGTGCCAGTAGTGGGGGGGCCTCTTGGTATGAGCAGTTCTTC. Protein sequence: CASSGGASWYEQFF. The V call is TRBV19, the J call TRBJ2-1, with D possibly being TRBD2 (7 bases). V lost 5 bases, J lost 8 bases, and 16 bases lay in between. Germline-derived CDR1 and CDR2 are LNHDA and SQIVND (reference sequence). The CDR3 consists of 14 residues.

This chain uses TRBV6-5 with TRBJ2-2; D gene uncertain. With 7 bases removed from V and 2 bases from J, the gap between germline ends came to 14 bases. In germline, CDR1 is MNHEY, CDR2 SVGAGI. CDR3 length: 15 amino acids. CDR3 coding DNA: TGTGCCAGCATCGGCAGGCTTTTTAACACCGGGGAGCTGTTTTTT. Translated: CASIGRLFNTGELFF.

V gene TRBV5-4 combines with J gene TRBJ2-1; 7 nucleotides match TRBD2. V was clipped by 4 bases and J by 0 bases; unmatched bases: 7. The CDR3 runs 16 residues. Germline-derived CDR1 and CDR2 are SGHNT and YYREEE (reference sequence). The CDR3 DNA reads TGTGCCAGCAGCAATCCCCTAGCGGACTCCTACAATGAGCAGTTCTTC. Translated, it gives CASSNPLADSYNEQFF.

V usage is TRBV3-1 (or the pseudogene TRBV3-2) and J usage is TRBJ1-2; no clear D gene. The CDR3 is 13 amino acids. Trimming removed 2 bases from V and 1 base from J, with 5 bases in between. Germline V gene data show CDR1 as LGHDT and CDR2 as YNNKEL (reference sequence). This chain's CDR3 is CASSQLSNYGYTF. The CDR3 DNA reads as TGTGCCAGCAGCCAACTAAGTAACTATGGCTACACCTTC.

The J gene is TRBJ2-2, the V gene TRBV5-1; D uncertain. V was pared by 3 bases and J by 3 bases, with 6 bases between. The CDR3 is 13 residues long. CDR1 and CDR2 (germline): SGHRS, YFSETQ. CDR3 sequence reads: CASSWADTGELFF. The CDR3 DNA is TGCGCCAGCAGCTGGGCAGACACCGGGGAGCTGTTTTTT.

The chain combines TRBV19 with TRBJ2-1; D may be TRBD1 (5 bases). The germline CDR1 and CDR2 sequences are LNHDA and SQIVND (reference sequence). The CDR3 is 16 amino acids. V shed 3 bases and J shed 0 bases, with 12 bases lying between them. CDR3 in amino acids: CASSIGAGRSYNEQFF. The CDR3 nucleotides read TGTGCCAGTAGTATCGGAGCAGGGCGCTCCTACAATGAGCAGTTCTTC.

The genes are TRBV27 and TRBJ1-3; tentatively, D is TRBD1 (6 bases). Germline lookup yields CDR1 MNHEY and CDR2 SMNVEV (reference sequence). CDR3 length: 17 residues. V was shortened by 8 bases and J by 0 bases, with 20 bases between the two germline ends. The CDR3 DNA reads as TGTGCCAGCCGAAGGGGATCCAGGGGCACCTCTGGAAACACCATATATTTT. Amino acids: CASRRGSRGTSGNTIYF.

V is TRBV6-5 and J is TRBJ1-6; the match to TRBD1 covers 7 bases. Trimming at V came to 10 bases and at J to 10 bases, leaving 10 bases not matched to a gene. The CDR3 length is 13 residues. Germline V gene lookup returns CDR1 MNHEY and CDR2 SVGAGI. CDR3 sequence (DNA): TGTGCCACGCTAGCGGGACAGCACTCACCCCTCCACTTT. Residues: CATLAGQHSPLHF.